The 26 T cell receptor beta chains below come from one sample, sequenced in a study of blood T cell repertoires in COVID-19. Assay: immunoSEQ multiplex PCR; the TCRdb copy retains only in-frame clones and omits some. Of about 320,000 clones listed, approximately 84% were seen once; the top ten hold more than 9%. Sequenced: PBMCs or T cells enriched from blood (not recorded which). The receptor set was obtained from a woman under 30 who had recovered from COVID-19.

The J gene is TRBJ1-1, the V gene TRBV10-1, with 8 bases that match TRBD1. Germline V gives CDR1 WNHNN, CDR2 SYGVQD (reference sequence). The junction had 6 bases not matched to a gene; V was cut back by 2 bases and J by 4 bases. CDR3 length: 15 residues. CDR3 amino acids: CASSEGQGSGTEAFF. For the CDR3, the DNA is TGCGCCAGCAGTGAGGGACAGGGATCGGGCACTGAAGCTTTCTTT.

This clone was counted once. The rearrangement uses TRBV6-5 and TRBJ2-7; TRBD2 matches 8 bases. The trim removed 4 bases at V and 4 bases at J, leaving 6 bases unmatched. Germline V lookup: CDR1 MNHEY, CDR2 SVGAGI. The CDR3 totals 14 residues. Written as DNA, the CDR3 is TGTGCCAGCAGTTCCTGGACTAGCCTATACGAGCAGTACTTC. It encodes CASSSWTSLYEQYF.

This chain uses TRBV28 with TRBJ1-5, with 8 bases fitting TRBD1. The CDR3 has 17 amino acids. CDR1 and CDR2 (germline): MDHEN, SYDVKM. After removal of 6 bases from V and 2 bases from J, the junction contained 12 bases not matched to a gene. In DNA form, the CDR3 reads TGTGCCAGCAGCCAGCTGACCCTCAGGGGGCGCAATCAGCCCCAGCATTTT. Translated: CASSQLTLRGRNQPQHF.

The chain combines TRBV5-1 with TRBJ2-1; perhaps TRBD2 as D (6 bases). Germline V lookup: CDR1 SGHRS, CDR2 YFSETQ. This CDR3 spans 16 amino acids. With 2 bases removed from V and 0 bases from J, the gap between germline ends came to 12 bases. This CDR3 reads CASSFGTPSSYNEQFF. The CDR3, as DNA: TGCGCCAGCAGCTTTGGGACTCCCAGCTCCTACAATGAGCAGTTCTTC.

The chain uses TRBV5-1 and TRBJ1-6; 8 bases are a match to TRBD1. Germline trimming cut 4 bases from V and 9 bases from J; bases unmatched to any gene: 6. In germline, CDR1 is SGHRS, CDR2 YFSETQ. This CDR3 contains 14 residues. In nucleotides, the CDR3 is TGCGCCAGCAGCCAAGGACAGGGAGGTTCACCCCTCCACTTT. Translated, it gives CASSQGQGGSPLHF.

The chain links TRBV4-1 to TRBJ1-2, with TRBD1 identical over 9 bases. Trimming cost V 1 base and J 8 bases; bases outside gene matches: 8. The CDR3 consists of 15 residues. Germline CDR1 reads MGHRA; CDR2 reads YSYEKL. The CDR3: CASSQGDRDPLGYTF. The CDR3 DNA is TGCGCCAGCAGCCAAGGGGACAGGGATCCCTTGGGCTACACCTTC.

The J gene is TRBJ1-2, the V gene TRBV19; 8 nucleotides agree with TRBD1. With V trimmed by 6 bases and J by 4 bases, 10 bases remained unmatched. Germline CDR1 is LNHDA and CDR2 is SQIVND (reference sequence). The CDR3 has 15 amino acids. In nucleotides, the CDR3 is TGTGCCAGTAGCGGATATACCGGGACAGGCTATGGCTACACCTTC. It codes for CASSGYTGTGYGYTF.

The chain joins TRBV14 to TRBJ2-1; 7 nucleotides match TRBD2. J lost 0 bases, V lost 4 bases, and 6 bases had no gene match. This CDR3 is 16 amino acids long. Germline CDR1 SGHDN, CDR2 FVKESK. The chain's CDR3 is CASSPLGGASYNEQFF. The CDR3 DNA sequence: TGTGCCAGCAGCCCTCTGGGAGGGGCCTCCTACAATGAGCAGTTCTTC.

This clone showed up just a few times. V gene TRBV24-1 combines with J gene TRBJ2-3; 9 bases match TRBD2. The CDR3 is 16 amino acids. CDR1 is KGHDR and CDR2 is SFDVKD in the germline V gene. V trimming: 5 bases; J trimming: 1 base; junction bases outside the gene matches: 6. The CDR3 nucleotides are TGTGCCACCAGTGGCGGGGGGGCCGGAGGCACAGATACGCAGTATTTT. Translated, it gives CATSGGGAGGTDTQYF.

The CDR3: CASSQQGADYGYTF. CDR3 nucleotide sequence: TGTGCCAGCAGTCAACAGGGGGCGGACTATGGCTACACCTTC. V usage is TRBV5-4 and J usage is TRBJ1-2; the match to TRBD1 covers 9 bases. Unmatched junction bases numbered 5, after V lost 5 bases and J lost 3 bases. The CDR3 has 14 amino acids. CDR1 is SGHNT, CDR2 YYREEE, per germline (reference sequence).

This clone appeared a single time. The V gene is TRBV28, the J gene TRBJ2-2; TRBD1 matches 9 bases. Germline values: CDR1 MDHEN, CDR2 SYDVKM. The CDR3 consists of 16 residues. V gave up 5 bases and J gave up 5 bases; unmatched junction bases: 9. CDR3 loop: CASSTAGQGLTGELFF. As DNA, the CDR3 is TGTGCCAGCAGTACCGCGGGACAGGGATTAACCGGGGAGCTGTTTTTT.

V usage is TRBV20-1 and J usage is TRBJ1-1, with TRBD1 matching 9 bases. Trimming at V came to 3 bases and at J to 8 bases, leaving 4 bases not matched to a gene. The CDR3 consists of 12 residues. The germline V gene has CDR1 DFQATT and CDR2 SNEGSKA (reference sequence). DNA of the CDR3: TGCAGTGCTAGTGAACAGGGGGCGGAAGCTTTCTTT. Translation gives CSASEQGAEAFF.

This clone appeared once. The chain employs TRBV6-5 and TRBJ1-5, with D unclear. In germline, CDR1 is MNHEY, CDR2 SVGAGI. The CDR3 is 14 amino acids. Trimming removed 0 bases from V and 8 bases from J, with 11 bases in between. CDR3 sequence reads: CASSYSSGEKPQHF. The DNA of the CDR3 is TGTGCCAGCAGTTACTCTTCCGGGGAGAAGCCCCAGCATTTT.

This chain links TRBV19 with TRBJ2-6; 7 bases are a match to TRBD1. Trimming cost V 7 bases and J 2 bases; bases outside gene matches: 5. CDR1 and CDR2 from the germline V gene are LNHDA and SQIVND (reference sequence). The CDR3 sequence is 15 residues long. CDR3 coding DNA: TGTGCCAGTACAGGGGGAGAAGCTGGGGCCAACGTCCTGACTTTC. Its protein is CASTGGEAGANVLTF.

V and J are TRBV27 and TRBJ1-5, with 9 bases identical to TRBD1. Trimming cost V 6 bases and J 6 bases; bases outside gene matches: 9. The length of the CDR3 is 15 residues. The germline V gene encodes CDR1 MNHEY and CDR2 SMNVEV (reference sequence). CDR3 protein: CASSPTGGVGQPQHF. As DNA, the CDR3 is TGTGCCAGCAGCCCGACAGGGGGGGTAGGTCAGCCCCAGCATTTT.

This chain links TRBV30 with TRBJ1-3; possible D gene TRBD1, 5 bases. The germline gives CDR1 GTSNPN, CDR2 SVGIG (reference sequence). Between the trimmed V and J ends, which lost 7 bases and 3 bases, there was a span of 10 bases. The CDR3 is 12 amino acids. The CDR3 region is CALTVFGNTIYF. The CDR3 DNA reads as TGTGCCTTGACAGTTTTTGGAAACACCATATATTTT.

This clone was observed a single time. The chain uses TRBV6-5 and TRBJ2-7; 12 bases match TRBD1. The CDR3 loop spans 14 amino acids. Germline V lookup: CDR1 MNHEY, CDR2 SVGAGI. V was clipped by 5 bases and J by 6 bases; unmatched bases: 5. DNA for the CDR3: TGTGCCAGCAGTACGGGACAGGGGGCATTCGAGCAGTACTTC. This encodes CASSTGQGAFEQYF.

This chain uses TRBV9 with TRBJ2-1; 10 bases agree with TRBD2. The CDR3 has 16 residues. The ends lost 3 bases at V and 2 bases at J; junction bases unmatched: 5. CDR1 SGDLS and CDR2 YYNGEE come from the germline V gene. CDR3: CASSAGLAVTYNEQFF. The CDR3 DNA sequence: TGTGCCAGCAGCGCCGGACTAGCGGTTACCTACAATGAGCAGTTCTTC.

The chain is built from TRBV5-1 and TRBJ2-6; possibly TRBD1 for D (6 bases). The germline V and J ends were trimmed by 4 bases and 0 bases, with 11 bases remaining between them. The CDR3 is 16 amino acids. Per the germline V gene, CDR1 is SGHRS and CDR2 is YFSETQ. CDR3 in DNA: TGCGCCAGCAGCCCGGGACACAACTCTGGGGCCAACGTCCTGACTTTC. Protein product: CASSPGHNSGANVLTF.

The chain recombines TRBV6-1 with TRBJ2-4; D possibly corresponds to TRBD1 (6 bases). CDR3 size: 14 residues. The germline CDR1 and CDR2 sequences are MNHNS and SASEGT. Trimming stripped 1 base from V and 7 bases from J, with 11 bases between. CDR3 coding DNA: TGTGCCAGCAGTGAAGAGGGACATGGGAACATTCAGTACTTC. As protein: CASSEEGHGNIQYF.

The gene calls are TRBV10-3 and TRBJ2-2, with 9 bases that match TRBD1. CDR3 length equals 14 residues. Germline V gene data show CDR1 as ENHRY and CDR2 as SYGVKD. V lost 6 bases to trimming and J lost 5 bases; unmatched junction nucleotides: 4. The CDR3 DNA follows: TGTGCCATCAGCGGGACAGGGTATACCGGGGAGCTGTTTTTT. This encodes CAISGTGYTGELFF.

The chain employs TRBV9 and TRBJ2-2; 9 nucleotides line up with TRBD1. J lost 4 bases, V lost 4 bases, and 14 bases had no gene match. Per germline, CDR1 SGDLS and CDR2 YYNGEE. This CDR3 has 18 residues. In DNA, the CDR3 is TGTGCCAGCAGCTCCCGGGACAGGGTCGAATTAGGCACCGGGGAGCTGTTTTTT. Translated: CASSSRDRVELGTGELFF.

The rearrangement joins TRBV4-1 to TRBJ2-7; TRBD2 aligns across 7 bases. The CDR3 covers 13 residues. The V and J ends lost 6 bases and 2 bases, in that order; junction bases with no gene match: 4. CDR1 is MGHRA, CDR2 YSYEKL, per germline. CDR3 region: CASSPGTTYEQYF. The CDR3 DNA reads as TGCGCCAGCAGTCCCGGGACTACCTACGAGCAGTACTTC.

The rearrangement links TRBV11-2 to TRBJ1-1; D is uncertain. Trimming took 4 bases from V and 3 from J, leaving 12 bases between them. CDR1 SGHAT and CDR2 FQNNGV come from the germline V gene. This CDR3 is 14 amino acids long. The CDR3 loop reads CASSSVGAYTEAFF. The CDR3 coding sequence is TGTGCCAGCAGCTCCGTCGGAGCGTACACTGAAGCTTTCTTT. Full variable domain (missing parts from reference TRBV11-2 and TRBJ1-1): EAGVAQSPRYKIIEKRQSVAFWCNPISGHATLYWYQQILGQGPKLLIQFQNNGVVDDSQLPKDRFSAERLKGVDSTLKIQPAKLEDSAVYLCASSSVGAYTEAFFGQGTRLTVV.

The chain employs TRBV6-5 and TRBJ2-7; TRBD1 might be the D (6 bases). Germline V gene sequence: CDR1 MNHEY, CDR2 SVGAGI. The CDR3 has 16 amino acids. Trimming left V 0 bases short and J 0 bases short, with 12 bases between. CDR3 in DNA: TGTGCCAGCAGTTACTCGGGGGCGTTCAGCTCCTACGAGCAGTACTTC. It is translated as CASSYSGAFSSYEQYF.

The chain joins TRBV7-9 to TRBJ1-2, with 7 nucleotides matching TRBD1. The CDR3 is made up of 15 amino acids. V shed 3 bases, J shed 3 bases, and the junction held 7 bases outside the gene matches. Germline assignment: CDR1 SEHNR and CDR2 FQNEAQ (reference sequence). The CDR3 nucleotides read TGTGCCAGCAGCTTGAAAGGGGGCAAGGACTATGGCTACACCTTC. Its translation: CASSLKGGKDYGYTF.